The T cell receptor beta chain under discussion was sequenced for a study of blood T cell repertoires in COVID-19. The wider study: There were acute and convalescent COVID-19 samples, and they came from the United States, Italy and Spain. Nucleic acid was either cDNA or gDNA, and it came from T cells, B-cell-depleted T cells, or PBMCs.

The study drew participants aged about 18 to 90 years from approximately 25 US areas. Cohorts were determined from participant-reported clinical history. Trimming cost V 1 base and J 4 bases, with 6 bases left between them. The CDR3 runs to 13 residues. Germline V gene data show CDR1 as SGHTS and CDR2 as YDEGEE. Sequencing was performed with immunoSEQ multiplex PCR; in TCRdb, only in-frame clones are kept and a portion is missing. The table has fewer than 300,000 clones, approximately 88% seen once; the top ten hold over 1%. This clone has only one observation. Sequencing was done on a sample of PBMCs or T cells enriched from blood (not recorded which). The genes are TRBV5-8 and TRBJ2-1; no clear D. This TCR was recovered from a woman in her forties with acute COVID-19. For the CDR3, the DNA is TGTGCCAGCAGCTTGAGCCGGTACAATGAGCAGTTCTTC. This encodes CASSLSRYNEQFF.